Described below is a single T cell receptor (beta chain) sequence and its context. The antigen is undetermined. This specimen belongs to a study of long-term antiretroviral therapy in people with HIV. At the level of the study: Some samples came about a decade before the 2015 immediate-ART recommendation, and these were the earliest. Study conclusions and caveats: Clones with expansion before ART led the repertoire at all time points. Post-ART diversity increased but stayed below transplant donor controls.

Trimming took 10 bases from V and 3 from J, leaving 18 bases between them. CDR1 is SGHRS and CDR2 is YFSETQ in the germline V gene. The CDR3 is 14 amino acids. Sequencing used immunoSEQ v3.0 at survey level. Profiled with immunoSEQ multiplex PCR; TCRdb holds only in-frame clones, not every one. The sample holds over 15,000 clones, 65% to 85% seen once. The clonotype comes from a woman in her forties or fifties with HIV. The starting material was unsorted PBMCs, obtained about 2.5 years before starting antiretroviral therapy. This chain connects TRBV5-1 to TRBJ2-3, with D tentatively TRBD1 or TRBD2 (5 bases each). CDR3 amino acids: CALQMGRETDTQYF. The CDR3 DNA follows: TGCGCCCTTCAAATGGGCAGGGAGACAGATACGCAGTATTTT.